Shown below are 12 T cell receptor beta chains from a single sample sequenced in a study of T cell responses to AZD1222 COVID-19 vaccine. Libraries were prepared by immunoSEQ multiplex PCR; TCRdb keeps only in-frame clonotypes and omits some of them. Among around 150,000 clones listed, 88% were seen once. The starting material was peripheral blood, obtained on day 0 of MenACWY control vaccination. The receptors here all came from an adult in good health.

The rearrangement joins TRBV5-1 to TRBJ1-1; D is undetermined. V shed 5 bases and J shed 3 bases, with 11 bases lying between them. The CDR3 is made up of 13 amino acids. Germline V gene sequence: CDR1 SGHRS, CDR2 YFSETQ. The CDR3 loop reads CASSSGFDTEAFF. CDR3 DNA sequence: TGCGCCAGCAGTTCCGGGTTTGACACTGAAGCTTTCTTT.

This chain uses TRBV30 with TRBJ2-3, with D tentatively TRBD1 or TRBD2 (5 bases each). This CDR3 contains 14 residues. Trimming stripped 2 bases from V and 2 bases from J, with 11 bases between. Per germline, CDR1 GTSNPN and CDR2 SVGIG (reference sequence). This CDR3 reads CAWSPLGTTDTQYF. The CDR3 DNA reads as TGTGCCTGGAGTCCACTCGGGACCACAGATACGCAGTATTTT.

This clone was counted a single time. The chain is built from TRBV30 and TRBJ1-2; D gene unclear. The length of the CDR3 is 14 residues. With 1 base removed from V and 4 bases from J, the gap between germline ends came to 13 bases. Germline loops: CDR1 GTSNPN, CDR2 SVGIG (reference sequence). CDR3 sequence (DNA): TGTGCCTGGAGTGGAGCGATTGCTGGCTATGGCTACACCTTC. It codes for CAWSGAIAGYGYTF. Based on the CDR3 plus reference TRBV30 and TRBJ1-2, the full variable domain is SQTIHQWPATLVQPVGSPLSLECTVEGTSNPNLYWYRQAAGRGLQLLFYSVGIGQISSEVPQNLSASRPQDRQFILSSKKLLLSDSGFYLCAWSGAIAGYGYTFGSGTRLTVV.

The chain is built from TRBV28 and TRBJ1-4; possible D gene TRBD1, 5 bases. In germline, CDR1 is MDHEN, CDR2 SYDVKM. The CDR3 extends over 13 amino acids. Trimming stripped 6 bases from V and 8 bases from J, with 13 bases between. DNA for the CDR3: TGTGCCAGCAGCGACGGGAGGGGAGAAAAACTGTTTTTT. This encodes CASSDGRGEKLFF.

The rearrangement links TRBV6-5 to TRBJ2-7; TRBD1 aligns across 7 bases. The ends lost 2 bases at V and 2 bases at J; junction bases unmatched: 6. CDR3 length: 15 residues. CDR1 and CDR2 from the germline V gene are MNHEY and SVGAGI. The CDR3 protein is CASSYHRDRPYEQYF. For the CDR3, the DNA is TGTGCCAGCAGTTACCACCGGGACAGACCCTACGAGCAGTACTTC.

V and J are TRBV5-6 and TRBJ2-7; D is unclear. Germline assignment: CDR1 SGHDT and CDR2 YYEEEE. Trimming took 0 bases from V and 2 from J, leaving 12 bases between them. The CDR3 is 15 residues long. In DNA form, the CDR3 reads TGTGCCAGCAGCTTGGTTAGGAGTGGGACCTACGAGCAGTACTTC. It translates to CASSLVRSGTYEQYF.

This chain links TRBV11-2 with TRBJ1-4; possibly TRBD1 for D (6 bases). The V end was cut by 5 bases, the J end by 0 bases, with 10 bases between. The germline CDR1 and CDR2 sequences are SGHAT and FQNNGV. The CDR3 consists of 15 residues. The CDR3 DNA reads TGTGCCAGCAGCCCCCCAGGGGCAACTAATGAAAAACTGTTTTTT. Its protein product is CASSPPGATNEKLFF.

The CDR3 spells CASSLDASNIQYF. In nucleotides, the CDR3 is TGTGCCAGCAGCTTGGACGCCAGCAACATTCAGTACTTC. The chain links TRBV5-4 to TRBJ2-4; D is unclear. This CDR3 is built from 13 residues. In germline, CDR1 is SGHNT, CDR2 YYREEE (reference sequence). Trimming took off 0 bases at V and 7 bases at J, with 8 bases between the two ends.

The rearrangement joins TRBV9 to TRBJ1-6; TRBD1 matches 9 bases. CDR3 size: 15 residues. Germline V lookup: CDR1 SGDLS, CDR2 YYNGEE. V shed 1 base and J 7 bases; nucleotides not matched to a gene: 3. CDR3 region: CASSVLGQGNSPLHF. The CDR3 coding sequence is TGTGCCAGCAGCGTATTGGGACAGGGAAATTCACCCCTCCACTTT.

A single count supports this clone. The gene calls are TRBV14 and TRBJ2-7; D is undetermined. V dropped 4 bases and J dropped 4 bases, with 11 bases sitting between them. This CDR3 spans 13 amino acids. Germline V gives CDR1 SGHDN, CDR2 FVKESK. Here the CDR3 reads CASSPAIQYEQYF. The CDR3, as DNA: TGTGCCAGCAGCCCAGCTATACAATACGAGCAGTACTTC.

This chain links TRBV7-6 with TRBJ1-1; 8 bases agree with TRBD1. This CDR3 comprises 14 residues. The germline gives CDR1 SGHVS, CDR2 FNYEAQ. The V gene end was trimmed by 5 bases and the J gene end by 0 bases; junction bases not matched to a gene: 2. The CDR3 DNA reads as TGTGCCAGCAGCAGACAGGGGATGAACACTGAAGCTTTCTTT. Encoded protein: CASSRQGMNTEAFF.

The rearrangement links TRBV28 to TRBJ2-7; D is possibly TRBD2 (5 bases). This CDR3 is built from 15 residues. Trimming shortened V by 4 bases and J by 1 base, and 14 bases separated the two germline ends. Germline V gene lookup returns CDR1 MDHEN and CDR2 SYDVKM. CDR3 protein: CASSSSGIKSYEQYF. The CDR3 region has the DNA TGTGCCAGCAGTTCCTCCGGGATAAAGTCCTACGAGCAGTACTTC.